The entry that follows covers one T cell receptor beta chain sequence. This sample includes further DNA sequences coding for the same CDR3. This record belongs to a study of OX40 agonist ivuxolimab in advanced cancers. Germline-derived CDR1 and CDR2 are SGHNT and YYREEE (reference sequence). This CDR3 spans 15 amino acids. Trimming took off 0 bases at V and 3 bases at J, with 11 bases between the two ends. Repertoires were generated with immunoSEQ multiplex PCR, while TCRdb's copy carries only in-frame clones and drops some. The sample contains approximately 60,000 clones, 65% to 80% of which appear only once.

The chain is built from TRBV5-4 and TRBJ2-3, with D perhaps TRBD2 (5 bases). The TCR originated in an adult with an advanced solid tumor such as melanoma, head and neck, liver or kidney cancer. This material consisted of CD4+ or CD8+ T cells sorted from blood, taken in a trial of the OX40 agonist ivuxolimab. The CDR3 here is CASSLGLASTDTQYF. As DNA, the CDR3 is TGTGCCAGCAGCTTGGGGTTAGCGTCTACAGATACGCAGTATTTT.